The entry below describes one TCR beta chain. Only a few counts were recorded for this clone. Its binding antigen is unknown. No per-base quality is available; no much larger clone lies one base away. This sample was included in a study of blood T cell repertoires in COVID-19 (dated by TCRdb to between 2020 and 2021). As for the study more broadly: The collaborator samples originated in the United States, Italy and Spain and spanned the acute and convalescent phases of COVID-19. The prospective study material was composed of cDNA or gDNA derived from T cells, B-cell-depleted T cells, or PBMCs. The dataset comprised deeply sampled blood TCRbeta repertoires from subjects exposed to, actively infected with, or recovered from COVID-19. A freely available public database, intended as a resource for researchers studying the immune response to SARS-CoV-2, is where the repertoires were released. Samples came from the ongoing ImmuneRACE study (first 160 participants) plus 1,254 subjects from 6 global collaborators. Sample metadata almost always included a de-identified subject ID, COVID-19 status, age in years and sex. HLA class I and class II types, where available, came from metadata supplied by the sample provider rather than from assay-based typing. Study-wide conclusions, independent of this receptor: The quantity of clinical and demographic metadata differed by source and by participant and was supplied without curation.

The immunoSEQ Assay, a bias-controlled multiplex PCR, was used to amplify TCRbeta CDR3 regions from genomic DNA. The authors' pipeline ran thus. Nucleated cell counts per sample were estimated from amplification of reference gene primers within the assay. Sequence reads were collapsed and filtered to measure the absolute abundance of every unique TCRbeta CDR3 rearrangement. For each sample, productive Simpson clonality was calculated by taking the square root of Simpson's diversity index across productive rearrangements. Entries here come from immuneACCESS through TCRdb and include only in-frame sequences with V and J called. Some clones fail to appear in such tables; in the studies checked, an unresolved V gene covers under half of the shortfall, and the cause of the remainder is unknown. The V and J calls and clone size come from that table; D and trimming were worked out from the DNA. The sample profile shows about 190,000 clones; around four fifths of them were found once. Less than 20% of the sample lies in the top ten.

Each collaborating institution followed its own protocols to collect whole blood in K2EDTA tubes. For TCRbeta analysis, collaborators shipped samples as frozen whole blood, isolated PBMCs, or DNA extracted from either of those sample types. The CDR3, from cysteine to phenylalanine, totals 14 residues. Kept here is only the CDR3 DNA, which spans 42 bases and is read in frame from base 1. CDR1 SNHLY and CDR2 FYNNEI are derived from the germline V gene. V and J lose 4 bases and 5 bases, and a span of 11 bases separates them. The chain is assembled from TRBV2 and TRBJ2-2, with the D segment identity uncertain. The sequenced material came from peripheral blood. This TCR derives from a human donor in a cohort sampled during active COVID-19. The CDR3 region reads CASSVVAFTGELFF. The bases are TGTGCCAGCAGTGTGGTGGCTTTTACCGGGGAGCTGTTTTTT. Extended through the reference TRBV2 and TRBJ2-2 proteins, this CDR3 yields the full variable domain: EPEVTQTPSHQVTQMGQEVILRCVPISNHLYFYWYRQILGQKVEFLVSFYNNEISEKSEIFDDQFSVERPDGSNFTLKIRSTKLEDSAMYFCASSVVAFTGELFFGEGSRLTVL.